Sequencing of this TCR beta chain was carried out in a study of immune evolution from preneoplasia to lung adenocarcinoma. Study conclusions and caveats: Top clone share appeared to fall from AAH through AIS, MIA, adenocarcinoma. Later-stage lesions seemingly showed higher T cell density and diversity than normal lung.

The method was immunoSEQ multiplex PCR; TCRdb's version includes in-frame clones alone and lacks a portion of them. The sample has 5,000 or so clones, around four fifths seen once; the top ten hold approximately 10%. About this clone: No antigen is known for it.

Germline assignment: CDR1 SGHRS and CDR2 YFSETQ. With 2 bases clipped from V and 5 bases from J, the junction kept 8 bases outside the gene matches. The CDR3 has 15 residues. Each case's diagnosis was confirmed by two pathologists on H&E. The sequence was collected from a person aged 60-80 years with lung adenocarcinoma. The chain links TRBV5-1 to TRBJ2-5, with 8 nucleotides matching TRBD2. Input material: FFPE minimally invasive lung adenocarcinoma tissue. CDR3: CASSFFAGGRETQYF. DNA for the CDR3: TGCGCCAGCAGCTTCTTCGCGGGAGGTAGGGAGACCCAGTACTTC.